This TCR beta chain emerged from a study of T cells after yellow fever vaccination. Overall study findings and caveats: Post-booster repertoires again held most primary-vaccination clones (about 96% CD4, roughly 88% CD8).

This clonotype came up a few times. Its antigen is unknown. TCRdb re-analysed the 5' RACE reads in MiXCR, keeping a single row per CDR3 protein. This table holds 550,000 to 750,000 distinct CDR3 sequences, less than 15% found once. This CDR3 spans 14 amino acids. Germline assignment: CDR1 DFQATT and CDR2 SNEGSKA (reference sequence). With V trimmed by 4 bases and J by 8 bases, 11 bases remained unmatched. The TCR sequence derives from a man younger than 40 who received the YFV17D yellow fever vaccine. The gene calls are TRBV20-1 and TRBJ2-1; TRBD2 matches at 7 bases. Sequenced material: PBMCs, taken on the day of the yellow fever booster vaccination. CDR3 residues: CSAKGLAVGHEQFF. The CDR3 DNA sequence: TGCAGTGCTAAAGGGCTAGCGGTCGGTCATGAGCAGTTCTTC.